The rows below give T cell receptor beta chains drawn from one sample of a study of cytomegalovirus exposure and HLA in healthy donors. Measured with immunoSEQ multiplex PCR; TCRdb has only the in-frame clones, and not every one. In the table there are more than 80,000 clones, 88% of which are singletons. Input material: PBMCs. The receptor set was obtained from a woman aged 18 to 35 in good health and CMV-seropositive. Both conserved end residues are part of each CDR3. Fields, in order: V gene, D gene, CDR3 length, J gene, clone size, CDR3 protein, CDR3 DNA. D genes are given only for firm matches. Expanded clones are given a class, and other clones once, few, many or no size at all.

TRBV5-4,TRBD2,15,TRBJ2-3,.,CASSTPSGGTDTQYF,TGTGCCAGCAGCACTCCTAGCGGGGGAACAGATACGCAGTATTTT
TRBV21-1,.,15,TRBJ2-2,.,CASSKDLLSPPRLFF,TGTGCCAGCAGCAAAGATCTTCTAAGTCCCCCGAGGCTGTTTTTT
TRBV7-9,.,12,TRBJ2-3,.,CASSPSGDTQYF,TGTGCCAGCAGCCCCTCCGGTGATACGCAGTATTTT
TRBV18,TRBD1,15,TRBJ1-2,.,CASSPPDRANYGYTF,TGTGCCAGCTCACCCCCTGACAGGGCTAACTATGGCTACACCTTC
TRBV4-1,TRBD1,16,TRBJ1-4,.,CASSQEGEQGTEKLFF,TGCGCCAGCAGCCAAGAGGGCGAACAGGGGACTGAAAAACTGTTTTTT
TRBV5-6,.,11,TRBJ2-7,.,CASSYSYEQYF,TGTGCCAGCAGCTACTCCTACGAGCAGTACTTC
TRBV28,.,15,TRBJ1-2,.,CASSSPPGRDYGYTF,TGTGCCAGCAGTTCTCCACCTGGCAGGGACTATGGCTACACCTTC
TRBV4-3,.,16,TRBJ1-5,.,CASSQYLDSGGQPQHF,TGCGCCAGCAGCCAATATCTTGACAGCGGGGGTCAGCCCCAGCATTTT
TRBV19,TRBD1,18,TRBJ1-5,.,CASTTWGDRAKDNQPQHF,TGTGCCAGTACCACATGGGGGGACAGGGCAAAAGACAATCAGCCCCAGCATTTT
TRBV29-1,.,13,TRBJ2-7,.,CSVLQGMGYEQYF,TGCAGCGTACTCCAGGGTATGGGTTACGAGCAGTACTTC
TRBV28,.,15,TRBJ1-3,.,CASSPRGSWGNTIYF,TGTGCCAGCAGCCCCAGGGGAAGTTGGGGAAACACCATATATTTT
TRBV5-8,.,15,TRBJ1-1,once,CASSPWTYMNTEAFF,TGTGCCAGCAGCCCCTGGACTTACATGAACACTGAAGCTTTCTTT
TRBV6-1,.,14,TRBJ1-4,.,CASSEDRVNEKLFF,TGTGCCAGCAGTGAAGACAGGGTAAATGAAAAACTGTTTTTT
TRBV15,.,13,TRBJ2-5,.,CATSPRRGETQYF,TGTGCCACCAGCCCTCGGCGGGGAGAGACCCAGTACTTC
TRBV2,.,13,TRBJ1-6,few,CASSEFWASPLHF,TGTGCCAGCAGTGAATTCTGGGCTTCACCCCTCCACTTT
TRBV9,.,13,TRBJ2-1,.,CASSVAQYNEQFF,TGTGCCAGCAGCGTAGCCCAGTACAATGAGCAGTTCTTC
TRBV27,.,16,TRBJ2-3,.,CASSGLAGASTDTQYF,TGTGCCAGCAGTGGCCTGGCGGGGGCAAGCACAGATACGCAGTATTTT
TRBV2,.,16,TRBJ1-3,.,CASSELDPSAGNTIYF,TGTGCCAGCAGTGAACTTGATCCTTCGGCTGGAAACACCATATATTTT
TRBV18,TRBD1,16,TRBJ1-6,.,CASSPVTGVDNSPLHF,TGTGCCAGCTCACCCGTGACAGGGGTCGACAATTCACCCCTCCACTTT
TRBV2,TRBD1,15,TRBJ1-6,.,CASSEDRGINSPLHF,TGTGCCAGCAGTGAAGACAGGGGGATTAATTCACCCCTCCACTTT
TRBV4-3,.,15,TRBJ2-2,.,CASSQEGQGSRELFF,TGCGCCAGCAGCCAAGAGGGGCAGGGAAGCCGGGAGCTGTTTTTT
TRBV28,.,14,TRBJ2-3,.,CASSLAGGTDTQYF,TGTGCCAGCAGTTTGGCAGGGGGCACAGATACGCAGTATTTT
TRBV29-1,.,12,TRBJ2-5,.,CSVVQFQETQYF,TGCAGCGTGGTACAGTTCCAAGAGACCCAGTACTTC
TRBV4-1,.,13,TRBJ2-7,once,CASSQARGYEQYF,TGCGCCAGCAGCCAAGCTAGAGGGTACGAGCAGTACTTC
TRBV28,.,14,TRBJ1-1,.,CASSLGAFRTEAFF,TGTGCCAGCAGTTTAGGGGCATTTAGAACTGAAGCTTTCTTT
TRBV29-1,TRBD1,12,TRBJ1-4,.,CSVDTGAEKLFF,TGCAGCGTGGATACAGGGGCTGAAAAACTGTTTTTT
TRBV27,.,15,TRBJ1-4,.,CASRGRDIFNEKLFF,TGTGCCAGCAGGGGCCGGGACATCTTTAATGAAAAACTGTTTTTT
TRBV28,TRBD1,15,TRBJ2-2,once,CASRTGVWGTGELFF,TGTGCCAGCAGAACAGGGGTTTGGGGCACCGGGGAGCTGTTTTTT
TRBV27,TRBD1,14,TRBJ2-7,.,CASSPGQGVYEQYF,TGTGCCAGCAGTCCAGGACAGGGGGTTTACGAGCAGTACTTC
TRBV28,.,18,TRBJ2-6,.,CASRDSVLAISGANVLTF,TGTGCCAGCAGAGATTCGGTCCTAGCTATCTCTGGGGCCAACGTCCTGACTTTC
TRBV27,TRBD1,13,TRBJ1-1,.,CASSRTGGTEAFF,TGTGCCAGCAGCCGGACAGGGGGCACTGAAGCTTTCTTT
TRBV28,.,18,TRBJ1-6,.,CASSLFIPRQGYNSPLHF,TGTGCCAGCAGTTTATTTATCCCCCGGCAGGGCTATAATTCACCCCTCCACTTT
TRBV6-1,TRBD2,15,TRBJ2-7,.,CASSEGTSGSYEQYF,TGTGCCAGCAGTGAGGGGACTAGCGGCTCCTACGAGCAGTACTTC
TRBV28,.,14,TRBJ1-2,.,CASSIRPDNYGYTF,TGTGCCAGCAGCATCAGGCCGGATAACTATGGCTACACCTTC
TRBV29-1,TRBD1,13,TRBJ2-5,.,CSVSGGYQETQYF,TGCAGCGTATCAGGGGGCTACCAAGAGACCCAGTACTTC
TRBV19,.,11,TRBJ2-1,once,CAEVSYNEQFF,TGTGCCGAGGTCAGTTACAATGAGCAGTTCTTC
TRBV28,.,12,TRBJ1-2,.,CASSFSFGGYTF,TGTGCCAGCAGTTTTTCCTTCGGTGGCTACACCTTC
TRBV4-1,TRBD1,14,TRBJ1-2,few,CASSQPTGQGDATF,TGCGCCAGCAGCCAACCAACTGGACAGGGAGACGCCACCTTC
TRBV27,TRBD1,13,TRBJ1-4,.,CASKQGVNEKLFF,TGTGCCAGCAAACAGGGGGTGAATGAAAAACTGTTTTTT
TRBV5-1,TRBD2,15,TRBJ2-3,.,CASSLGLAGPDTQYF,TGCGCCAGCAGCTTGGGACTAGCGGGGCCAGATACGCAGTATTTT
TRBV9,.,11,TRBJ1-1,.,CASTPLTEAFF,TGTGCCAGCACCCCTCTCACTGAAGCTTTCTTT
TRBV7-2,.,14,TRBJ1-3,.,CASSLGASGNTIYF,TGTGCCAGCAGCTTAGGGGCCTCTGGAAACACCATATATTTT
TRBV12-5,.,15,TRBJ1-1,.,CASGPDSAWITEAFF,TGTGCTAGTGGTCCTGACTCCGCCTGGATCACTGAAGCTTTCTTT
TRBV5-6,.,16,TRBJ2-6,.,CASSLTGGSGANVLTF,TGTGCCAGCAGCTTGACCGGAGGCTCTGGGGCCAACGTCCTGACTTTC
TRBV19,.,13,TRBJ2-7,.,CASSLGHPYEQYF,TGTGCCAGTAGTCTGGGACACCCTTACGAGCAGTACTTC
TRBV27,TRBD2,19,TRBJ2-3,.,CASSSTPPGVAGYGDTQYF,TGTGCCAGCAGCTCCACACCCCCGGGGGTAGCGGGGTATGGAGATACGCAGTATTTT
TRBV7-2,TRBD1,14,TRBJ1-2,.,CASSRDRGGYGYTF,TGTGCCAGCAGCCGCGACAGGGGCGGCTATGGCTACACCTTC
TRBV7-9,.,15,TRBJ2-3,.,CASSLALAGADTQYF,TGTGCCAGCAGCTTAGCGCTGGCAGGGGCAGATACGCAGTATTTT